This T cell receptor (beta chain) is drawn from a study of cytomegalovirus exposure and HLA in healthy donors. 13 Jbeta primers and 60 Vbeta primers were used for the PCR. Source study methods: Later, 65 million to 85 million unique TCR beta chains were counted in an analysis, and approximately 10 million of them were shared. The repertoire was sequenced with immunoSEQ multiplex PCR; TCRdb's copy has only in-frame clones and lacks some. The DNA was the basis for D and trimming; V, J and clone size are from that table. The sample comprises some 170,000 clones, about 79% of which are singletons, and roughly 6% rests with the top ten. The V gene end was trimmed by 6 bases and the J gene end by 5 bases; junction bases not matched to a gene: 12. The CDR3 runs 15 residues. The germline CDR1 and CDR2 sequences are WSHSY and SAAADI.

This receptor was identified in a man between 35 and 55 years old in good health and CMV-seropositive. The rearrangement links TRBV10-2 to TRBJ1-1; 7 bases are shared with TRBD1. Sequenced input: PBMCs. For the CDR3, the DNA is TGCGCCAGCAGGCAGGGACAGCCCGCAGGGACTGAAGCTTTCTTT. Its translation: CASRQGQPAGTEAFF.